This TCR beta chain was documented in a study of sequential checkpoint blockade in melanoma (dated by TCRdb to between 2018 and 2021). The study in broad terms: Patients were randomized 1:1 to first-line nivolumab followed by ipilimumab (arm A) or ipilimumab followed by nivolumab (arm B). Maintenance nivolumab came after both trial sequences.

On this clone: Its antigen target is currently unknown. No clone much larger than this one lies a single base away; base qualities are absent.

The research as a whole found: Validation of the response-prediction model combining TCR metrics and mutation burden is needed in larger, independent patient cohorts.

TCRbeta CDR3 regions were immunosequenced from genomic DNA with the immunoSEQ Assay. Before high-throughput sequencing, genomic DNA was amplified using bias-controlled multiplex PCR. The authors processed their data as follows. To quantify the absolute abundance of each unique TCRbeta CDR3 region, the sequences were collapsed and filtered. Clonality, defined as 1 minus Pielou's evenness, was calculated using only productive rearrangements. A previously published method was used to identify clones with significantly greater frequencies in on-treatment samples than in baseline samples. The clones in this table, taken by TCRdb from immuneACCESS, are in-frame only. Not every clone is retained; where verified, under half of the shortfall comes from an unresolved V gene, and the cause of the rest is unknown. Clone size and the V and J calls come from that table; the DNA yielded D and trimming. The sample table contains about 22,000 clones; only one count was recorded for around 65% of them. The ten biggest clones cover roughly a fifth of the sample.

Germline trimming: 5 bases from V, 5 bases from J; junction bases outside gene matches: 8. The CDR3 sequence holds 17 residues, the cysteine and phenylalanine included. Only the CDR3 DNA is retained, 51 bases long and in frame from the first base. CDR1 and CDR2, looked up from the germline V gene, are SNHLY and FYNNEI. The treatment or condition label, as the study defines it: randomized to nivolumab then ipilimumab (arm A) or the reverse (arm B). Prior DNA-damaging chemotherapy had not been received by any trial patient. Thawed PBMCs were sorted on a FACS Aria II flow cytometer to isolate live CD3+CD8+ cells negative for CD19 and CD56. CheckMate 064, a randomized, open-label phase II trial of sequential checkpoint blockade, was the source of the samples, all of which came from patients with melanoma. Peripheral blood mononuclear cells were obtained through leukapheresis, purified using Ficoll-Paque, and frozen in human serum containing about 9.3% DMSO. Right after sorting, the blood CD3+CD8+ cells were verified to be >95% pure, and DNA extraction followed.

The chain couples TRBV2 to TRBJ2-2, with 13 bases aligning to TRBD2. This sequence was found in a human donor with melanoma. The sequencing used CD8+ T cells sorted from blood (inferred from file names), collected from a patient given nivolumab and ipilimumab in sequence. The DNA sequence is given as TGTGCCAGCAGTCGCTCCCGACTAGCGGGGGGAACCGGGGAGCTGTTTTTT. Translated, it reads CASSRSRLAGGTGELFF.